This section outlines one TCR beta chain sequence together with its context. Its cognate antigen has yet to be identified. Within one base of it there is no much larger clone, and no base qualities were kept. Using the deep immunoSEQ assay, multiplex PCR amplified TCR CDR3 regions from genomic DNA. For each cell subset, the extracted genomic DNA was distributed evenly across all wells of several immunoSEQ 96-well plates, and each plate served as one replicate. For sorted subsets, each replicate PCR was loaded with about 0.2 ug genomic DNA, equivalent to 25,000 to 35,000 T cell genomes. Purified libraries were quantified with a Qubit 3.0 fluorometer, sized on a Bioanalyzer 2100, and re-quantified with the KAPA Library Quantification kit. Every immunoSEQ 96-well plate was sequenced on a dedicated single-read 150-cycle Illumina NextSeq 550 flow cell. As for how the authors treated the data: Because only junctional sequences without quality scores were contained in the immunoSEQ output, filtering matching that applied to full-length reads could not be performed. To assign V/J genes and CDR3, sequences were annotated using PyIR, a Python wrapper for IgBLAST v1.9, with IMGT germline references. Reads were removed for weak V/J assignments (E-value above 1e-6), missing CDR3, stop codons, out-of-frame junctions, or ambiguous translated residues. A V3J clonotype was defined by an identical inferred V gene, J gene, and CDR3 amino acid sequence. To compute the percentage overlap between repertoires, the number of shared unique clonotypes was divided by the size of the smaller repertoire. Three approaches were used to assess repertoire richness: RTK rarefaction, the Chao1 estimator, and Recon v2.1 estimates of unobserved clonotypes. OLGA was used to compute generation probabilities for all TCRbeta clonotypes that the gDNA method yielded from a handful of donors. Not all clones reach the TCRdb copy of this immuneACCESS table, which keeps in-frame sequences only. Checked studies attribute under half of the gap to unresolved V genes and leave the rest unexplained. V and J calls and clone size are those listed in that table; D and trimming were worked out from the DNA. This sample lists approximately 2,300,000 clones; approximately 90% were detected once. The ten largest make up around 0.38% of the sample.

The germline V gene gives CDR1 as SGHTA and CDR2 as FQGNSA. V and J are truncated by 5 bases and 3 bases respectively, leaving an intervening sequence of 13 bases. Inclusive of the bounding cysteine and phenylalanine, the CDR3 is 14 residues long. CDR3 DNA only is kept here, 42 bases in frame from base 1. This sample was taken from a study of shared clonotypes between healthy human individuals (dated by TCRdb to the early 2020s). Study-level background: The cohort comprised a couple of women and a few men aged 18 to 49 years. Per donor, three plates each were used for CD4 naive and CD4 memory, two for CD8 naive, and one for CD8 memory. To estimate repertoire size and how much clonotype sharing occurs between individuals, the study deeply sequenced the blood TCR repertoires of about five healthy adults. To increase sequencing depth and limit assay-specific biases, different laboratories used diverse techniques to prepare libraries and sequence TCR repertoires. Each donor's leukapheresis produced roughly between about 0.85 and 10 billion PBMCs.

Healthy HIV-negative adults with no recently reported acute infections or vaccinations were included as donors. Only Caucasian adults living in Nashville, Tennessee, USA were represented among the donors. CD4+ T cells were enriched by magnetic negative selection, after which naive cells were positively selected on CD45RA and the negative fraction was taken as the memory subset. Blood was obtained by leukapheresis, after which PBMCs were separated by Ficoll-Histopaque density gradient centrifugation and cryopreserved in liquid nitrogen vapor phase. Analytical flow cytometry was used to check the purity and quantity of each magnetically sorted T cell population. Each sorted fraction had its genomic DNA isolated and then quantified by UV absorbance on a Nanodrop 2000c. What the study reported, not specific to this receptor: Incomplete sequencing was indicated by rarefaction of sorted-subset datasets, despite the large sequencing depth. Pairwise subsampling led to the expectation that sequencing depth would affect the degree of clonotype sharing among donors. Naive subsets generally had larger estimated clonotype richness than memory subsets. Higher generation probabilities were observed for clonotypes shared by all four sorted-subset donors than for non-shared clonotypes. The small number of donors limited the genetic and exposure-history diversity represented. Only blood was sampled, and tissue TCR repertoires likely differ from those in blood. Sharing across a few donors was observed for about 5% of naive CD4, less than 4% of naive CD8, 2% to 2.5% of memory CD4, and less than 0.45% of memory CD8 clonotypes.

This TCR was sampled from a man in his late teens or twenties in good health. Some clones in this sample may be carry-over from other donors' samples. The V and J genes are TRBV7-2 and TRBJ1-1, with the D gene not clear enough to name. The sample consisted of naive CD4+ T cells from PBMCs. Explained via the paper, the cell subset or site label denotes: CD45RA+ positively selected. The DNA sequence is given as TGTGCCAGCAGCCCAAGGGCGCAGGACACTGAAGCTTTCTTT. It translates as CASSPRAQDTEAFF.